This TCR beta chain was recorded in a study of T-cell memory formation after mild COVID-19. The study, taken as a whole, reports: Cross-reactive memory seemingly joined, as some responding clones were found in pre-infection memory.

V lost 0 bases, J lost 6 bases, and 10 bases stayed unmatched. Germline CDR1 reads LGHNA; CDR2 reads YSLEER. The CDR3 runs 16 residues. This clonotype showed up many times. Antigen specificity is unknown. Via MiXCR, TCRdb re-called the 5' RACE reads, giving one row per CDR3 protein. The sample consists of approximately 480,000 distinct CDR3 sequences, 18% of them appearing once. Sequenced sample: PBMCs or a T cell subset sorted from them (not recorded which). The chain combines TRBV4-3 with TRBJ2-7, with 8 bases matching TRBD1. This receptor was obtained from an adult woman who had mild COVID-19 (a few samples of this study predate the infection). Cell type and time point are not known. CDR3 in amino acids: CASSQDRTGNMGEQYF. The DNA of the CDR3 is TGCGCCAGCAGCCAAGACAGGACAGGGAATATGGGCGAGCAGTACTTC.